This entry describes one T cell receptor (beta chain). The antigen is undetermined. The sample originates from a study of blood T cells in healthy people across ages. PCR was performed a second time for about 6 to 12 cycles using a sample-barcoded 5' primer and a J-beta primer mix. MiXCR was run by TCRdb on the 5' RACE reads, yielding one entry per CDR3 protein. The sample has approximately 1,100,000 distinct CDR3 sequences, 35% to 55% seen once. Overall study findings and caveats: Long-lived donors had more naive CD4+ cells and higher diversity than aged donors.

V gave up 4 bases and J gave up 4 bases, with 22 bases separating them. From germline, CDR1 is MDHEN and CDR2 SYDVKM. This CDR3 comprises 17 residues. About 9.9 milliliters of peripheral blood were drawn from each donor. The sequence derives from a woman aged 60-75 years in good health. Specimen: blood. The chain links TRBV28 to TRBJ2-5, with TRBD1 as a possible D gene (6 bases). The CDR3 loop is CASSSGVQGLGGETQYF. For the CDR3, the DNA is TGTGCCAGCAGTTCCGGGGTCCAGGGGCTGGGTGGAGAGACCCAGTACTTC.